What follows are 30 T cell receptor beta chains derived from one specimen sequenced in a study of CD8 T cells in ankylosing spondylitis. TCRdb reanalysed the 5' RACE reads using MiXCR and keeps one entry per CDR3 protein. This table has 180,000 or so distinct CDR3 sequences, roughly 11% appearing once. The sequenced material came from blood, either unsorted or a sorted T cell fraction (not recorded which). All receptors derive from a male donor with ankylosing spondylitis or in good health (not recorded which).

This clonotype was counted ten times or more. The V call is TRBV10-3, the J call TRBJ1-2; D unclear. Trimming stripped 2 bases from V and 7 bases from J, with 5 bases between. The CDR3 sequence is 11 residues long. Per the germline V gene, CDR1 is ENHRY and CDR2 is SYGVKD. CDR3 sequence: CAISEDAGYTF. The CDR3 nucleotides read TGTGCCATCAGTGAGGATGCTGGCTACACCTTC.

Ten or more counts support this clonotype. This chain connects TRBV27 to TRBJ2-7; TRBD1 might be the D (6 bases). Germline CDR1 is MNHEY and CDR2 is SMNVEV (reference sequence). V was clipped by 1 base and J by 2 bases, with 12 bases between them. The CDR3 consists of 15 residues. The CDR3 DNA follows: TGTGCCAGCAGTTTATTAGCAGGGGCGGCCTACGAGCAGTACTTC. The encoded protein is CASSLLAGAAYEQYF.

This clonotype was seen at least ten times. The chain employs TRBV20-1 and TRBJ1-5; D not certain. V lost 3 bases, J lost 0 bases, and 3 bases lay in between. Germline values: CDR1 DFQATT, CDR2 SNEGSKA (reference sequence). The length of the CDR3 is 12 residues. The CDR3: CSASYSNQPQHF. The CDR3 nucleotides are TGCAGTGCTAGTTATAGCAATCAGCCCCAGCATTTT.

Many counts were recorded for this clonotype. The J gene is TRBJ2-5, the V gene TRBV5-6; 8 positions match TRBD1. Trimming took 2 bases from V and 5 from J; bases not matched to a gene: 5. Germline lookup yields CDR1 SGHDT and CDR2 YYEEEE. The CDR3 contains 14 residues. Here the CDR3 DNA reads TGTGCCAGCAGCTTCTCCTCAGGGGGCGAGACCCAGTACTTC. Residues: CASSFSSGGETQYF. The full variable domain, completed using reference TRBV5-6 and TRBJ2-5, is DAGVTQSPTHLIKTRGQQVTLRCSPKSGHDTVSWYQQALGQGPQFIFQYYEEEERQRGNFPDRFSGHQFPNYSSELNVNALLLGDSALYLCASSFSSGGETQYFGPGTRLLVL.

At least ten counts were recorded for this clonotype. The V gene is TRBV12-3 or TRBV12-4, the J gene TRBJ1-1; TRBD1 aligns across 9 bases. The CDR3 consists of 16 residues. V lost 6 bases and J lost 3; bases outside the gene matches: 11. CDR3 coding DNA: TGTGCCAGCAGGCCCCACAGGGGGCTGGCGGACACTGAAGCTTTCTTT. Translated: CASRPHRGLADTEAFF.

The table lists this clonotype with many counts. V gene TRBV29-1 combines with J gene TRBJ2-2; D possibly corresponds to TRBD1 (6 bases). The CDR3 totals 13 residues. V lost 4 bases to trimming and J lost 5 bases, with 11 bases between them. From germline, CDR1 is SQVTM and CDR2 ANQGSEA. The chain's CDR3 is CSVALRGTGELFF. CDR3 coding DNA: TGCAGCGTTGCGCTAAGGGGGACCGGGGAGCTGTTTTTT.

This clonotype was found a few times. The chain employs TRBV5-5 and TRBJ1-1, with 8 bases fitting TRBD1. Losses at the gene ends were 1 base for V and 6 bases for J; bases not matched to a gene: 2. The CDR3 consists of 13 residues. Germline V lookup: CDR1 SGHKS, CDR2 YYEKEE (reference sequence). The CDR3: CASSLSQGAEAFF. The CDR3 DNA sequence: TGTGCCAGCAGCTTGTCACAGGGGGCTGAAGCTTTCTTT.

This clonotype has ten or more counts. This rearrangement joins TRBV6-5 to TRBJ2-5, with 7 bases fitting TRBD2. Germline V gene lookup returns CDR1 MNHEY and CDR2 SVGAGI. The CDR3 loop spans 12 amino acids. V shed 5 bases, J shed 3 bases, and the junction held 0 bases outside the gene matches. Written as DNA, the CDR3 is TGTGCCAGCAGTGGGGGGGAAGAGACCCAGTACTTC. Translating gives CASSGGEETQYF.

This clonotype was observed many times. The gene calls are TRBV20-1 and TRBJ1-1; D call uncertain. Trimming removed 3 bases from V and 1 base from J, with 15 bases in between. The CDR3 loop spans 15 amino acids. Per the germline V gene, CDR1 is DFQATT and CDR2 is SNEGSKA (reference sequence). The CDR3 protein is CSARDHLRGNTEAFF. The CDR3 DNA is TGCAGTGCTAGGGACCACCTACGGGGGAACACTGAAGCTTTCTTT.

The table lists this clonotype with a count of one. The chain recombines TRBV5-1 with TRBJ1-5; 8 bases agree with TRBD1. The CDR3 loop spans 16 amino acids. Germline lookup yields CDR1 SGHRS and CDR2 YFSETQ. V was pared by 2 bases and J by 3 bases, with 7 bases of the junction left unmatched. The CDR3 nucleotides are TGCGCCAGCAGCTTTCTCCGGACAGGGATCAATCAGCCCCAGCATTTT. It yields the protein CASSFLRTGINQPQHF.

This clonotype has a count of ten or more. V is TRBV29-1 and J is TRBJ2-5, with 8 nucleotides matching TRBD2. Germline CDR1 and CDR2: SQVTM and ANQGSEA. Unmatched junction bases numbered 8, after V lost 3 bases and J lost 2 bases. The CDR3 consists of 15 residues. DNA for the CDR3: TGCAGCGTTGATCTCGGGGGGGGATTACAAGAGACCCAGTACTTC. It translates to CSVDLGGGLQETQYF.

In its sample, this clonotype was seen many times. The gene calls are TRBV10-3 and TRBJ2-2; 9 nucleotides agree with TRBD2. The V gene's germline CDR1 is ENHRY and CDR2 SYGVKD. V trimming: 2 bases; J trimming: 0 bases; junction bases outside the gene matches: 4. The CDR3 loop spans 17 amino acids. This chain's CDR3 is CAISEPGLAANTGELFF. The CDR3 nucleotides read TGTGCCATCAGTGAGCCGGGACTAGCCGCGAACACCGGGGAGCTGTTTTTT.

This clonotype was counted many times. This rearrangement joins TRBV12-3 or TRBV12-4 to TRBJ2-1; 8 bases are a match to TRBD2. The CDR3 has 14 amino acids. V lost 3 bases and J lost 8; bases outside the gene matches: 6. DNA for the CDR3: TGTGCCAGCAGTTTGGGTCGGCGGGAGGATGAGCAGTTCTTC. Protein product: CASSLGRREDEQFF.

The chain carries TRBV20-1 and TRBJ1-1; tentative D call: TRBD1 (5 bases). There are 13 residues in the CDR3. Trimming took 5 bases from V and 0 from J, leaving 10 bases between them. Per the germline V gene, CDR1 is DFQATT and CDR2 is SNEGSKA (reference sequence). The CDR3 bases are TGCAGTGCTCCCGAGACAGTGAACACTGAAGCTTTCTTT. Its protein product is CSAPETVNTEAFF.

This clonotype was recorded at least ten times. The rearrangement uses TRBV5-1 and TRBJ2-2; D possibly uses TRBD1 or TRBD2 (5 bases each). The CDR3 spans 15 residues. Trimming shortened V by 4 bases and J by 1 base, and 11 bases separated the two germline ends. CDR1 is SGHRS and CDR2 is YFSETQ in the germline V gene. The CDR3 loop reads CASSRLTGNTGELFF. The CDR3 DNA reads TGCGCCAGCAGCCGACTAACAGGGAACACCGGGGAGCTGTTTTTT.

This clonotype has a count of ten or more. V and J are TRBV29-1 and TRBJ2-5, with D possibly matching TRBD1 (5 bases). Trimming took 4 bases from V and 3 from J, leaving 6 bases between them. CDR1 and CDR2 (germline): SQVTM, ANQGSEA. The CDR3 is made up of 11 amino acids. The CDR3 bases are TGCAGCGTTGCCAGGGAAGAGACCCAGTACTTC. Protein: CSVAREETQYF.

This clonotype came up many times. The chain has TRBV12-3 or TRBV12-4 and TRBJ2-1; no clear D. The CDR3 totals 13 residues. V was trimmed by 3 bases and J by 9 bases, leaving 12 bases between them. DNA for the CDR3: TGTGCCAGCAGTTTTACCGGTATGGTTGAGCAGTTCTTC. As protein: CASSFTGMVEQFF.

This clonotype occurred many times. V gene TRBV5-1 combines with J gene TRBJ2-3; the D gene is possibly TRBD2 (6 bases). CDR3 length equals 18 residues. Per the germline V gene, CDR1 is SGHRS and CDR2 is YFSETQ. Trimming left V 3 bases short and J 3 bases short, with 23 bases between. The CDR3 region has the DNA TGCGCCAGCAGCTGGGGACTCGGGACCCTCCACGGTACAGATACGCAGTATTTT. Protein: CASSWGLGTLHGTDTQYF.

This clonotype appeared many times. This sequence joins TRBV11-2 and TRBJ2-3, with 9 bases lining up with TRBD2. Germline V gives CDR1 SGHAT, CDR2 FQNNGV. After removal of 5 bases from V and 2 bases from J, the junction contained 8 bases not matched to a gene. The CDR3 runs 16 residues. CDR3 sequence (DNA): TGTGCCAGCAGCATTCTGGGACTAGCCCTCACAGATACGCAGTATTTT. Translated, it gives CASSILGLALTDTQYF.

On this clonotype: A read error is possible here, since a much larger clone lies one base away. The J gene is TRBJ2-3, the V gene TRBV6-1; D unresolved. V gave up 6 bases and J gave up 2 bases, with 15 bases separating them. The CDR3 is made up of 15 amino acids. Germline-derived CDR1 and CDR2 are MNHNS and SASEGT. CDR3 in amino acids: CASSLNPAYTDTQYF. The DNA of the CDR3 is TGTGCCAGCAGCCTCAATCCCGCCTACACAGATACGCAGTATTTT.

This clonotype was seen repeatedly, ten times or more. The chain recombines TRBV12-3 or TRBV12-4 with TRBJ2-7; D possibly uses TRBD1 or TRBD2 (6 bases each). The CDR3 spans 14 residues. Between the trimmed V and J ends, which lost 5 bases and 6 bases, there was a span of 17 bases. DNA for the CDR3: TGTGCCAGCAGTCAGGGGACTCTCTTCTTCGAGCAGTACTTC. Its translation: CASSQGTLFFEQYF.

This clonotype was seen ten or more times. This rearrangement joins TRBV2 to TRBJ2-3, with D hard to call. Germline V CDR1 and CDR2: SNHLY, FYNNEI. CDR3 size: 14 residues. Trimming cost V 6 bases and J 3 bases, with 13 bases left between them. The CDR3 coding sequence is TGTGCCAGCAGAGGAGCCTTTTATACAGATACGCAGTATTTT. Its translation: CASRGAFYTDTQYF.

The table lists this clonotype with many counts. V usage is TRBV11-2 and J usage is TRBJ2-7, with 10 nucleotides matching TRBD2. CDR1 and CDR2 from the germline V gene are SGHAT and FQNNGV. This CDR3 comprises 14 residues. J lost 0 bases, V lost 5 bases, and 1 base had no gene match. CDR3 residues: CASSRTSGSYEQYF. The CDR3 DNA reads as TGTGCCAGCAGCCGGACTAGCGGCTCCTACGAGCAGTACTTC.

Ten or more counts support this clonotype. The chain uses TRBV25-1 and TRBJ1-3, with D unclear. Germline V CDR1 and CDR2: MGHDK, SYGVNS. The CDR3 sequence is 15 residues long. V lost 3 bases and J 0 bases, leaving 9 bases between the germline ends. The CDR3 DNA reads TGTGCCAGCAGTGACTGGAGCGTCTCTGGAAACACCATATATTTT. Its protein is CASSDWSVSGNTIYF.

The sample holds a few counts of this clonotype. The V and J genes are TRBV6-1 and TRBJ2-2; TRBD1 or TRBD2 may be the D gene (5 bases each). The CDR3 extends over 16 amino acids. Looked up from germline, CDR1 is MNHNS and CDR2 is SASEGT. Deletions cut 3 bases from V and 4 bases from J, with 15 bases between. CDR3 DNA sequence: TGTGCCAGCAGTGAGGGGGACGGTTCCTCCACCGGGGAGCTGTTTTTT. It yields the protein CASSEGDGSSTGELFF.

The V gene is TRBV20-1, the J gene TRBJ2-2, with D unresolved. Germline assignment: CDR1 DFQATT and CDR2 SNEGSKA (reference sequence). Trimming shortened V by 5 bases and J by 5 bases, and 15 bases separated the two germline ends. The CDR3 spans 14 residues. The DNA of the CDR3 is TGCAGTGCTCCAGGTCTGATAAGGACCGGGGAGCTGTTTTTT. Translating it yields CSAPGLIRTGELFF.

This clonotype was seen at least ten times. The chain joins TRBV5-1 to TRBJ2-1; 11 nucleotides agree with TRBD2. The germline gives CDR1 SGHRS, CDR2 YFSETQ. Trimming took 1 base from V and 3 from J; bases not matched to a gene: 6. The CDR3 has 17 amino acids. The CDR3 nucleotides read TGCGCCAGCAGCTTGCGCCCAACTAGCGGGGGCTACAATGAGCAGTTCTTC. As protein: CASSLRPTSGGYNEQFF.

This clonotype has just a few counts. The chain joins TRBV18 to TRBJ1-1; maybe TRBD1 (6 bases). There are 14 residues in the CDR3. Trimming shortened V by 0 bases and J by 3 bases, and 8 bases separated the two germline ends. In germline, CDR1 is KGHSH, CDR2 LQKENI. The CDR3 nucleotides read TGTGCCAGCTCACCACCGGGGGGCTACACTGAAGCTTTCTTT. Translation: CASSPPGGYTEAFF.

In this sample, this clonotype turned up a few times. The chain joins TRBV5-1 to TRBJ2-3; D unresolved. Deletions cut 4 bases from V and 3 bases from J, with 18 bases between. CDR3 size: 16 residues. Per the germline V gene, CDR1 is SGHRS and CDR2 is YFSETQ. CDR3 sequence: CASSPSEDRITDTQYF. The CDR3 nucleotides are TGCGCCAGCAGCCCATCCGAGGACCGTATAACAGATACGCAGTATTTT.

This clonotype was detected ten times or more. The chain is built from TRBV5-1 and TRBJ1-2; unclear D gene. V dropped 0 bases and J dropped 1 base, with 7 bases sitting between them. CDR3 length: 14 amino acids. CDR1 is SGHRS and CDR2 is YFSETQ in the germline V gene. The CDR3 coding sequence is TGCGCCAGCAGCTTGGAATTGCTTAACTATGGCTACACCTTC. Protein product: CASSLELLNYGYTF. Variable domain in full (rest from reference TRBV5-1 and TRBJ1-2): KAGVTQTPRYLIKTRGQQVTLSCSPISGHRSVSWYQQTPGQGLQFLFEYFSETQRNKGNFPGRFSGRQFSNSRSEMNVSTLELGDSALYLCASSLELLNYGYTFGSGTRLTVV.